One and the same sample provided the 15 T cell receptor beta chains below, sequenced in a study of blood T cells in healthy people across ages. Through a sample-barcoded 5' primer and a J-beta primer mix, a second PCR was run for about 6 to 12 cycles. From the 5' RACE reads, TCRdb called clonotypes with MiXCR, one entry per CDR3 protein. Altogether 850,000 to 1,300,000 distinct CDR3 sequences are present, around 43% being singletons, with the ten largest covering 15% to 20%. Sequenced input: blood. These receptors all come from a woman aged 60 to 75 in good health.

This clonotype has only a few counts. The rearrangement links TRBV6-6 to TRBJ2-7, with 8 bases fitting TRBD1. J was trimmed by 3 bases and V by 2 bases; bases with no gene match: 6. The length of the CDR3 is 15 residues. In germline, CDR1 is MNHNY, CDR2 SVGAGI (reference sequence). As DNA, the CDR3 is TGTGCCAGCAGTTACGAGGACAGGGTACGCTACGAGCAGTACTTC. Translated, it gives CASSYEDRVRYEQYF.

The DNA for the CDR3 is TGCAGCGTTCTGATTGGGGTCAAAGAGCAGTTCTTC. Translation gives CSVLIGVKEQFF. The V and J genes are TRBV29-1 and TRBJ2-1; D gene ambiguous. The germline V gene encodes CDR1 SQVTM and CDR2 ANQGSEA. CDR3 length equals 12 residues. V dropped 5 bases and J dropped 10 bases, with 15 bases sitting between them.

This clonotype was seen a few times. The gene calls are TRBV6-5 and TRBJ2-1, with D uncertain. Per the germline V gene, CDR1 is MNHEY and CDR2 is SVGAGI. V was shortened by 8 bases and J by 6 bases, with 14 bases between the two germline ends. The CDR3 has 13 residues. The CDR3 DNA reads as TGTGCCAGCGGCCGTGATAGTTCCAATGAGCAGTTCTTC. It is translated as CASGRDSSNEQFF.

The chain joins TRBV28 to TRBJ2-3, with 7 positions matching TRBD2. The V segment lost 7 bases and the J segment 1 base; nucleotides outside the gene matches: 5. Looked up from germline, CDR1 is MDHEN and CDR2 is SYDVKM. This CDR3 has 14 amino acids. The CDR3 region is CASKSTSGTDTQYF. The CDR3 DNA is TGTGCCAGCAAGAGCACTAGCGGCACAGATACGCAGTATTTT.

The chain has TRBV27 and TRBJ2-1; 7 nucleotides agree with TRBD2. This CDR3 is built from 16 residues. Losses at the gene ends were 5 bases for V and 10 bases for J; bases not matched to a gene: 17. Per the germline V gene, CDR1 is MNHEY and CDR2 is SMNVEV (reference sequence). The CDR3 coding sequence is TGTGCCAGCAGTCCTATTAATCGGGAGGTTGTTTGGGAGCAGTTCTTC. Amino acids: CASSPINREVVWEQFF.

This chain links TRBV20-1 with TRBJ2-3; maybe TRBD2 (6 bases). The CDR3 length is 14 residues. CDR1 DFQATT and CDR2 SNEGSKA come from the germline V gene (reference sequence). V lost 1 base and J lost 5, with 13 bases in between. DNA for the CDR3: TGCAGTGCTAGAGGCGGCGGGAAGGGAGATACGCAGTATTTT. Its protein is CSARGGGKGDTQYF.

Only one count was recorded for this clonotype. This chain uses TRBV12-3 or TRBV12-4 with TRBJ2-7; 11 nucleotides match TRBD2. Trimming at V came to 6 bases and at J to 7 bases, leaving 11 bases not matched to a gene. The CDR3 is made up of 15 amino acids. The CDR3 nucleotides read TGTGCCAGCAGCCGACTAGCGGGATCGTTTAATGAGCAGTACTTC. Residues: CASSRLAGSFNEQYF.

This clonotype was found a few times. The V gene is TRBV25-1, the J gene TRBJ2-4; 7 bases match TRBD1. V was clipped by 6 bases and J by 8 bases; unmatched bases: 4. CDR1 and CDR2 (germline): MGHDK, SYGVNS. The CDR3 sequence is 12 residues long. This CDR3 reads CASRDRIDIQYF. The CDR3 DNA reads TGTGCCAGCAGGGACAGGATTGACATTCAGTACTTC.

J is TRBJ2-5 and V is TRBV4-1; TRBD2 agrees at 10 bases. The CDR3 is 16 amino acids. The trim removed 0 bases at V and 11 bases at J, leaving 12 bases unmatched. In germline, CDR1 is MGHRA, CDR2 YSYEKL. The CDR3 DNA reads TGCGCCAGCAGCCAAGATGGAGCGGGAGGGGGCAATGAGCAGTACTTC. It translates to CASSQDGAGGGNEQYF.

The chain recombines TRBV6-5 with TRBJ1-5; TRBD1 agrees at 7 bases. Germline V gene lookup returns CDR1 MNHEY and CDR2 SVGAGI. The CDR3 runs 14 residues. V lost 6 bases and J lost 7; bases outside the gene matches: 9. As DNA, the CDR3 is TGTGCCAGCAGAAAGGGAACAGGGGTACAGCCCCAGCATTTT. Amino acid sequence: CASRKGTGVQPQHF.

The chain uses TRBV28 and TRBJ1-4; 8 bases align to TRBD1. This CDR3 is 15 amino acids long. The junction had 9 bases not matched to a gene; V was cut back by 5 bases and J by 7 bases. Germline V CDR1 and CDR2: MDHEN, SYDVKM. The CDR3 protein is CASSASRGRGEKLFF. The CDR3, as DNA: TGTGCCAGCAGTGCTTCCAGGGGGCGCGGTGAAAAACTGTTTTTT.

This clonotype was seen many times. The chain recombines TRBV25-1 with TRBJ1-5; the match to TRBD1 covers 8 bases. The CDR3 length is 14 residues. CDR1 is MGHDK, CDR2 SYGVNS, per germline. Trimming took 2 bases from V and 7 from J; bases not matched to a gene: 4. The DNA for the CDR3 is TGTGCCAGCAGTGAACAGGGGGCTGGCCAGCCCCAGCATTTT. Translating gives CASSEQGAGQPQHF.

This clonotype appeared once. One end of the junction varies from germline; a read error may be responsible. The chain has TRBV5-1 and TRBJ2-7; 12 bases map to TRBD2. CDR3 length: 20 amino acids. Germline CDR1 and CDR2: SGHRS and YFSETQ. The CDR3 sequence is CARSLFLRLAGDLGVNEQYF. Here the CDR3 DNA reads TGCGCCCGCAGCTTGTTTTTACGACTAGCGGGAGATTTAGGAGTGAACGAGCAGTACTTC.

About this clonotype: The junction shows a germline mismatch at one end, possibly a read error. CDR3 protein: CTSSQDLDDGYTF. The DNA of the CDR3 is TGCACCAGCAGCCAAGATTTAGACGATGGCTACACCTTC. The chain couples TRBV4-1 to TRBJ1-2; D unresolved. The germline CDR1 and CDR2 sequences are MGHRA and YSYEKL. This CDR3 region has 13 residues.

This sequence joins TRBV11-3 and TRBJ2-1; the match to TRBD2 covers 11 bases. V trimming: 6 bases; J trimming: 5 bases; junction bases outside the gene matches: 9. The CDR3 length is 16 residues. Germline CDR1 and CDR2: SGHNT and YENEEA. The CDR3 coding sequence is TGTGCCAGCAGACAAAGGACTAGCGGGCCCGACAATGAGCAGTTCTTC. It is translated as CASRQRTSGPDNEQFF.